One T cell receptor beta chain is described in this entry. With 60 Vbeta and 13 Jbeta primers, the PCR was carried out. Sequenced by immunoSEQ multiplex PCR; TCRdb stores in-frame clones only, minus some. This table lists 55,000 to 85,000 clones. V lost 3 bases to trimming and J lost 5 bases; unmatched junction nucleotides: 7. Germline CDR1 and CDR2: LNHDA and SQIVND (reference sequence). CDR3 length: 15 residues. The record originates from a study of cytomegalovirus exposure and HLA in healthy donors. The material sequenced was PBMCs. This receptor was taken from a female donor in good health and CMV-seropositive. V and J are TRBV19 and TRBJ1-1; 9 bases map to TRBD1. CDR3 residues: CASSIWGQGGTEAFF. The CDR3 coding sequence is TGTGCCAGTAGTATTTGGGGACAGGGAGGGACTGAAGCTTTCTTT.